Listed here are 2 T cell receptor beta chains from one sample, sequenced in a study of T-cell memory formation after mild COVID-19. One entry per CDR3 protein, called by TCRdb with MiXCR from the 5' RACE reads. Here the sample spans some 120,000 distinct CDR3 sequences, about 17% being singletons. Sequenced material: PBMCs or a T cell subset sorted from them (not recorded which). The receptors shown here come from a man aged 18 to 29 who had mild COVID-19 (a few samples of this study predate the infection). Cell type and time point are not known.

The chain links TRBV6-1 to TRBJ2-3, with D unclear. Per germline, CDR1 MNHNS and CDR2 SASEGT. This CDR3 region has 13 residues. V dropped 7 bases and J dropped 3 bases, with 11 bases sitting between them. The CDR3: CASNPSSTDTQYF. CDR3 DNA sequence: TGTGCCAGCAATCCCTCATCTACAGATACGCAGTATTTT.

V usage is TRBV6-6 and J usage is TRBJ2-7; D call uncertain. V lost 2 bases to trimming and J lost 2 bases, with 7 bases between them. The CDR3 covers 13 residues. Germline lookup yields CDR1 MNHNY and CDR2 SVGAGI (reference sequence). The CDR3 loop reads CASSYLHAYEQYV. The CDR3 coding sequence is TGTGCCAGCAGTTACCTCCACGCCTACGAGCAGTACGTC.